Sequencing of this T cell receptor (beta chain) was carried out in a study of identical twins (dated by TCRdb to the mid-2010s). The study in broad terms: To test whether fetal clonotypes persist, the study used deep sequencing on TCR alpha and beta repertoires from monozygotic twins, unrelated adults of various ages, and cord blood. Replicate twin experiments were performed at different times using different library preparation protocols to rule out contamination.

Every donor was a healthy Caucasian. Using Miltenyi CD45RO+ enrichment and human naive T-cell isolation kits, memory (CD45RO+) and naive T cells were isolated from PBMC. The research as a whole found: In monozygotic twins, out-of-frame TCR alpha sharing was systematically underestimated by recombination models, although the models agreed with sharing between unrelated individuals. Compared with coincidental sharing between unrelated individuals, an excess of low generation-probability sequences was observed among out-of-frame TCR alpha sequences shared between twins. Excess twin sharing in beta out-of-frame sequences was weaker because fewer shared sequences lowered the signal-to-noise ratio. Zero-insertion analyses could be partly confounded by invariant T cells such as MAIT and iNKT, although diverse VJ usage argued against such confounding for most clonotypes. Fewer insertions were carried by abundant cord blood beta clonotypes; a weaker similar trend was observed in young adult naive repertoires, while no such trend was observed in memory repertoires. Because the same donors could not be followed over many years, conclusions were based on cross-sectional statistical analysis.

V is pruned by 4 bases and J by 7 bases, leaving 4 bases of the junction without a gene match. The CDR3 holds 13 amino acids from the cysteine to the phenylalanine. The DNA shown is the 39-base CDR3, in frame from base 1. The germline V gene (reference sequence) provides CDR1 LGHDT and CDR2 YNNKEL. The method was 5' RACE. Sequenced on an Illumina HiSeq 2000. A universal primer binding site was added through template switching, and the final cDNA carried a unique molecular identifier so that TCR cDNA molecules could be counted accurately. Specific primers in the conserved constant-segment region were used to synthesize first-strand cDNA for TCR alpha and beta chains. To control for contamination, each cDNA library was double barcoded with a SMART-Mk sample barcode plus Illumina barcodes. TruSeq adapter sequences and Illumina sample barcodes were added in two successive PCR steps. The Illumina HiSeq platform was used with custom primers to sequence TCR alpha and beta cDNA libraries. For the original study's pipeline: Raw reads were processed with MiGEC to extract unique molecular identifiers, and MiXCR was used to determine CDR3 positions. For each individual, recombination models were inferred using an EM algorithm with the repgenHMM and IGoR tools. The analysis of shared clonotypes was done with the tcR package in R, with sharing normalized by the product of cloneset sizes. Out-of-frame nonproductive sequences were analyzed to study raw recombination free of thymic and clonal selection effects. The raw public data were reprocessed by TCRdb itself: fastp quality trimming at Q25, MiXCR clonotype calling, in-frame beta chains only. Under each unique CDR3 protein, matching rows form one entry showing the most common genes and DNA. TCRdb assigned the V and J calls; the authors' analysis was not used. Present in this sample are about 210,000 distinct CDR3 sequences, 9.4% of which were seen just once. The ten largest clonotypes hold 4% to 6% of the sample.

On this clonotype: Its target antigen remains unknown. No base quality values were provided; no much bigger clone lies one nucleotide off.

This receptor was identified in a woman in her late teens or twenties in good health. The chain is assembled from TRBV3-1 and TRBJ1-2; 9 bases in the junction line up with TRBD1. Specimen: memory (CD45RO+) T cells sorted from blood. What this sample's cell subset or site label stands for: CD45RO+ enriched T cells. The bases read TGTGCCAGCAGCCTGGACAGGGGTCGTGGCTACACCTTC. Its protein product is CASSLDRGRGYTF.